This T cell receptor beta chain originates from a study of T cell responses to AZD1222 COVID-19 vaccine. Study-level results: An increase in Spike-specific TCR breadth and depth was observed after two AZD1222 doses. The span of vaccine-associated CD4 TCRs extended across spike, with dominance at 160-218 and 743-854. Seropositive AZD1222 recipients at baseline numbered only five or six. Clonal diversity was possibly underestimated, and the donors were mostly white British, with more females.

On this clone itself: Its antigen is undetermined.

Generated by immunoSEQ multiplex PCR, the TCRdb table keeps only in-frame clones and is missing some. The repertoire holds some 170,000 clones, with approximately 94% as singletons. CDR1 is MNHEY, CDR2 SVGAGI, per germline. The CDR3 runs 15 residues. V shed 4 bases and J shed 6 bases, with 17 bases lying between them. This receptor was taken from an adult in good health. Sequencing was performed on peripheral blood, taken on day 0 of AZD1222 vaccination. The rearrangement joins TRBV6-5 to TRBJ2-3, with D perhaps TRBD1 (5 bases). Written as DNA, the CDR3 is TGTGCCAGCAGTTCCGGGCAGGGTCGGGTGGATACGCAGTATTTT. Translation gives CASSSGQGRVDTQYF.